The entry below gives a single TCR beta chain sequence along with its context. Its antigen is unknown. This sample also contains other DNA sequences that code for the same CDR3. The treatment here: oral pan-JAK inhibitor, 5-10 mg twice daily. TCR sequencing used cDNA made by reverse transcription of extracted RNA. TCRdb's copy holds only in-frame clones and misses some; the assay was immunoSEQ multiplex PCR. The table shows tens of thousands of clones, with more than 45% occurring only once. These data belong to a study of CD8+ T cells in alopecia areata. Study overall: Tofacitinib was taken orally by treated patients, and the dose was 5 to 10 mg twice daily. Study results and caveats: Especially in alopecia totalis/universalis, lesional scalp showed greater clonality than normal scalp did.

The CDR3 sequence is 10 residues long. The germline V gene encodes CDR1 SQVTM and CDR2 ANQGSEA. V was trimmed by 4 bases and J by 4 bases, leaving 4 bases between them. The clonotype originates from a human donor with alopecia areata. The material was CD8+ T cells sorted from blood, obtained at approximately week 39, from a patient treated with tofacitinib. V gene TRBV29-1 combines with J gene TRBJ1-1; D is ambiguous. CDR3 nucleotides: TGCAGCGTTGGATCCACTGAAGCTTTCTTT. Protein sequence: CSVGSTEAFF.